The rows below give T cell receptor beta chains drawn from one sample of a study of CD8 T cells in ankylosing spondylitis. In TCRdb, the 5' RACE reads were re-called with MiXCR into one record per CDR3 protein. This table holds around 140,000 distinct CDR3 sequences, about 10% found once. Material: blood, either unsorted or a sorted T cell fraction (not recorded which). These receptors originate from a female donor with ankylosing spondylitis or in good health (not recorded which). Both conserved end residues are part of each CDR3. Fields, in order: V gene, clone size, J gene, D gene, CDR3 DNA, CDR3 protein. A D gene is named only where the DNA matches it firmly. Size tells how often a clone was seen (once, few, many) or the class of an expanded clone, and some rows leave it out.

V gene: TRBV20-1
clone size: many
J gene: TRBJ2-1
D gene: TRBD2
CDR3 DNA: TGCAGTGCTCAACCACACCTAGCGGACCCCTACAATGAGCAGTTCTTC
CDR3 protein: CSAQPHLADPYNEQFF

V gene: TRBV12-3/TRBV12-4
clone size: -
J gene: TRBJ1-5
D gene: TRBD1
CDR3 DNA: TGTGCCAGCAGTCAAGACAGGGGTAAGAATCAGCCCCAGCATTTT
CDR3 protein: CASSQDRGKNQPQHF

V gene: TRBV2
clone size: many
J gene: TRBJ2-4
D gene: TRBD1
CDR3 DNA: TGTGCCAGCAGGGGGACAGGGGGTATTCAGTACTTC
CDR3 protein: CASRGTGGIQYF

V gene: TRBV11-1
clone size: few
J gene: TRBJ2-2
D gene: -
CDR3 DNA: TGTGCCAGCAGCCCTCGAGGGCAGTTTACCGGGGAGCTGTTTTTT
CDR3 protein: CASSPRGQFTGELFF

V gene: TRBV13
clone size: many
J gene: TRBJ1-4
D gene: -
CDR3 DNA: TGTGCCAGCAGCTATGGGATGATACCTCTGGAAAAACTGTTTTTT
CDR3 protein: CASSYGMIPLEKLFF

V gene: TRBV7-3
clone size: many
J gene: TRBJ2-4
D gene: -
CDR3 DNA: TGTGCCAGCAGCCCTCGTAGCGGAAATAAAAACATTCAGTACTTC
CDR3 protein: CASSPRSGNKNIQYF

V gene: TRBV5-6
clone size: few
J gene: TRBJ2-7
D gene: -
CDR3 DNA: TGTGCCAGCAGCTTTGGTTCGAGCTCCTACGAGCAGTACTTC
CDR3 protein: CASSFGSSSYEQYF

V gene: TRBV18
clone size: many
J gene: TRBJ2-1
D gene: -
CDR3 DNA: TGTGCCAGCTCATCGCGGATAGCCCGACAGGCCTCCGCGAATGAGCAGTTCTTC
CDR3 protein: CASSSRIARQASANEQFF

V gene: TRBV12-3/TRBV12-4
clone size: many
J gene: TRBJ1-1
D gene: TRBD1
CDR3 DNA: TGTGCCAGCAGTCCGGGACAGGTAGAGGCTTTCTTT
CDR3 protein: CASSPGQVEAFF

V gene: TRBV7-9
clone size: -
J gene: TRBJ2-3
D gene: TRBD2
CDR3 DNA: TGTGCCAGCAGCCCAGGGCCTAGCGGGAACACAGATACGCAGTATTTT
CDR3 protein: CASSPGPSGNTDTQYF

V gene: TRBV28
clone size: many
J gene: TRBJ2-5
D gene: TRBD1
CDR3 DNA: TGTGCCAGCAGTTTACGGACAGGGTTGTACCAAGAGACCCAGTACTTC
CDR3 protein: CASSLRTGLYQETQYF

V gene: TRBV6-4
clone size: many
J gene: TRBJ2-2
D gene: -
CDR3 DNA: TGTGCCAGCAGTGAGATCAGTTACCCTACCGGGGAGCTGTTTTTT
CDR3 protein: CASSEISYPTGELFF

V gene: TRBV18
clone size: few
J gene: TRBJ2-1
D gene: -
CDR3 DNA: TGTGCCAGCTCACCGACGGGGGCAGGGATGAACAATGAGCAGTTCTTC
CDR3 protein: CASSPTGAGMNNEQFF

V gene: TRBV5-1
clone size: many
J gene: TRBJ2-2
D gene: -
CDR3 DNA: TGCGCCAGCAGCCTAGACAGGCCAAACACCGGGGAGCTGTTTTTT
CDR3 protein: CASSLDRPNTGELFF

V gene: TRBV30
clone size: -
J gene: TRBJ2-7
D gene: -
CDR3 DNA: TGTGCCTGGAGCGCCAACTACGAGCAGTACTTC
CDR3 protein: CAWSANYEQYF

V gene: TRBV7-2
clone size: many
J gene: TRBJ2-1
D gene: -
CDR3 DNA: TGTGCCAGCAGCTCAGCTTCCATTGAGCAGTTCTTC
CDR3 protein: CASSSASIEQFF

V gene: TRBV7-7
clone size: many
J gene: TRBJ2-1
D gene: TRBD2
CDR3 DNA: TGTGCCAGCAGCTTAGCGCGGACTAGCCGACTCGGTGAGCAGTTCTTC
CDR3 protein: CASSLARTSRLGEQFF

V gene: TRBV12-3/TRBV12-4
clone size: -
J gene: TRBJ1-5
D gene: TRBD1
CDR3 DNA: TGTGCCAGCAGTTTCGGAACAGGGGGCCGGGATCCCCAGCATTTT
CDR3 protein: CASSFGTGGRDPQHF

V gene: TRBV20-1
clone size: many
J gene: TRBJ2-3
D gene: TRBD1
CDR3 DNA: TGCAGTGCTAGTATCAGGGGGTCGGGCACAGATACGCAGTATTTT
CDR3 protein: CSASIRGSGTDTQYF

V gene: TRBV14
clone size: many
J gene: TRBJ2-1
D gene: TRBD2
CDR3 DNA: TGTGCCAGCAGCCTGAATAGCGGGAGGATGAATGAGCAGTTCTTC
CDR3 protein: CASSLNSGRMNEQFF

V gene: TRBV7-2
clone size: -
J gene: TRBJ2-3
D gene: TRBD1
CDR3 DNA: TGTGCCAGCAATCCTGGACAGGGGTCCACAGATACGCAGTATTTT
CDR3 protein: CASNPGQGSTDTQYF

V gene: TRBV21-1
clone size: many
J gene: TRBJ2-1
D gene: -
CDR3 DNA: TGTGCCATCTATCTAAAAACAGGGGATAGAGATGAGCAGTTCTTC
CDR3 protein: CAIYLKTGDRDEQFF

V gene: TRBV11-3
clone size: few
J gene: TRBJ2-1
D gene: TRBD2
CDR3 DNA: TGTGCCAGCAGCTCGTCTACCACTAGCGGGAACTACAATGAGCAGTTCTTC
CDR3 protein: CASSSSTTSGNYNEQFF

V gene: TRBV11-2
clone size: many
J gene: TRBJ2-5
D gene: -
CDR3 DNA: TGTGCCAGCAGCTTAGCTTTTTCCCTTCAAGAGACCCAGTACTTC
CDR3 protein: CASSLAFSLQETQYF

V gene: TRBV6-2/TRBV6-3
clone size: few
J gene: TRBJ2-6
D gene: -
CDR3 DNA: TGTGCCAGCACGCCATTAGGAGGCCTAACAGTACTGACTTTC
CDR3 protein: CASTPLGGLTVLTF

V gene: TRBV28
clone size: many
J gene: TRBJ2-5
D gene: -
CDR3 DNA: TGTGCCAGCGAGAAGAGAGTACAAGAGACCCAGTACTTC
CDR3 protein: CASEKRVQETQYF

V gene: TRBV15
clone size: many
J gene: TRBJ2-1
D gene: -
CDR3 DNA: TGTGCCACCAGCTCGCCCGTTTTGAATGAGCAGTTCTTC
CDR3 protein: CATSSPVLNEQFF

V gene: TRBV7-8
clone size: few
J gene: TRBJ1-3
D gene: -
CDR3 DNA: TGTGCCAGCAGCCCGGGACAAGTCCCTGGAAACACCATATATTTT
CDR3 protein: CASSPGQVPGNTIYF

V gene: TRBV12-3/TRBV12-4
clone size: many
J gene: TRBJ2-3
D gene: -
CDR3 DNA: TGTGCCAGCAGCACGGACAGATACACAGATACGCAGTATTTT
CDR3 protein: CASSTDRYTDTQYF

V gene: TRBV12-3/TRBV12-4
clone size: -
J gene: TRBJ2-6
D gene: TRBD2
CDR3 DNA: TGTGCCAGCAGCTTGCCTCGGGCGGGGGACTCTGGGGCCAACGTCCTGACTTTC
CDR3 protein: CASSLPRAGDSGANVLTF

V gene: TRBV20-1
clone size: many
J gene: TRBJ2-1
D gene: TRBD1
CDR3 DNA: TGCAGTGCTAGTCCTTGGGACAGTACCTACAATGAGCAGTTCTTC
CDR3 protein: CSASPWDSTYNEQFF

V gene: TRBV20-1
clone size: many
J gene: TRBJ1-1
D gene: -
CDR3 DNA: TGCAGTGCTAGACGGCAGGGTGGAATGGCTTTCTTT
CDR3 protein: CSARRQGGMAFF

V gene: TRBV7-4
clone size: many
J gene: TRBJ2-7
D gene: -
CDR3 DNA: TGTGCCAGCAGGGCGGACTATGGGCACTTC
CDR3 protein: CASRADYGHF

V gene: TRBV7-7
clone size: many
J gene: TRBJ2-1
D gene: TRBD2
CDR3 DNA: TGTGCCAGCAGCAACGGACTAGCACCAAATGAGCAGTTCTTC
CDR3 protein: CASSNGLAPNEQFF

V gene: TRBV5-1
clone size: many
J gene: TRBJ1-4
D gene: -
CDR3 DNA: TGCGCCAGCAGAAGTCAGCCCGCAACTAATGAAAAACTGTTTTTT
CDR3 protein: CASRSQPATNEKLFF

V gene: TRBV3-1
clone size: many
J gene: TRBJ2-1
D gene: TRBD2
CDR3 DNA: TGTGCCAGCAGCCAAGATAGCGGGGGTGAGCAGTTCTTC
CDR3 protein: CASSQDSGGEQFF

V gene: TRBV15
clone size: many
J gene: TRBJ1-1
D gene: -
CDR3 DNA: TGTGCCACCAGCAGAGGAGGGGCTGAAGCTTTCTTT
CDR3 protein: CATSRGGAEAFF

V gene: TRBV10-3
clone size: many
J gene: TRBJ2-2
D gene: -
CDR3 DNA: TGTGCCATCAGTGAGTCGAGGGTGGGACGGGAGCTGTTTTTT
CDR3 protein: CAISESRVGRELFF

V gene: TRBV20-1
clone size: medium-sized
J gene: TRBJ1-1
D gene: -
CDR3 DNA: TGCAGTGCCCAGGGACAGAACACTGAAGCTTTCTTT
CDR3 protein: CSAQGQNTEAFF

V gene: TRBV10-3
clone size: many
J gene: TRBJ1-1
D gene: -
CDR3 DNA: TGTGCCATCAGCAGGGTCTCGAACACTGAAGCTTTCTTT
CDR3 protein: CAISRVSNTEAFF

V gene: TRBV12-3/TRBV12-4
clone size: many
J gene: TRBJ2-1
D gene: TRBD1
CDR3 DNA: TGTGCCAGTTTGGGACAGGGGAATGAGCAGTTCTTC
CDR3 protein: CASLGQGNEQFF